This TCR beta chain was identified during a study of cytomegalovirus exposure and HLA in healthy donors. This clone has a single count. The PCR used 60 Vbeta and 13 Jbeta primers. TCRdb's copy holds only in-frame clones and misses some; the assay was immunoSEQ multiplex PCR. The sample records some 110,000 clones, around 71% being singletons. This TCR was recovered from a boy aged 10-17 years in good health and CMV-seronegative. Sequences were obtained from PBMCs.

DNA for the CDR3: TGTGCCAGCAGCCCAAATGGTATTGTAGCGGGACGCACAGATACGCAGTATTTT. This translates into CASSPNGIVAGRTDTQYF. The gene calls are TRBV7-6 and TRBJ2-3; TRBD2 matches 8 bases. CDR3 size: 18 residues. From germline, CDR1 is SGHVS and CDR2 FNYEAQ. The V and J ends lost 5 bases and 1 base, in that order; junction bases with no gene match: 14.